This record looks at one TCR beta chain sequence and its context. Profiled with immunoSEQ multiplex PCR; TCRdb holds only in-frame clones, not every one. Here the sample spans about 180,000 clones, about 90% being singletons. The entry originates in a study of blood T cell repertoires in COVID-19. This receptor was identified in a human donor with acute COVID-19. The donor label of this sample is uncertain. The specimen sequenced was PBMCs or T cells enriched from blood (not recorded which).

The CDR3 coding sequence is TGTGCCAGCAGCTTAGTACAGCCTCGGGGGGGCTACACCTTC. Protein product: CASSLVQPRGGYTF. This chain joins TRBV7-2 and TRBJ1-2; TRBD1 might be the D (5 bases). The CDR3 consists of 14 residues. Trimming shortened V by 1 base and J by 8 bases, and 14 bases separated the two germline ends. Germline CDR1 SGHTA, CDR2 FQGNSA.